This entry describes one T cell receptor (beta chain). Its binding antigen is unknown. Base qualities were left out, and no much larger clone turns up one base away. This specimen's time point label, interpreted: persistent/refractory GD, antithyroid drugs over 5 years with positive TRAb. For both TCR sequencing and RNA sequencing, RNA was extracted from PBMCs in TRIzol. Graves' disease was diagnosed according to American Thyroid Association guidelines. Recruitment of patients was carried out at an endocrinology department in Xi'an, China. Each patient gave about 9.1 milliliters of peripheral blood, collected in an EDTA anticoagulant tube. Ficoll Paque Plus density gradient separation was used to isolate PBMCs, and no further T cell sorting was performed. RNA quality was checked with an Agilent 2100 Bioanalyzer and agarose gel, and concentration with a NanoDrop 2000. These data belong to a study of regulatory T cells in long-lasting Graves disease (dated by TCRdb to 2020 to 2023). Background for the entire study: Persistent Graves' disease was defined as antithyroid drug treatment for over 5 years with persistently positive TSH receptor autoantibodies. Persistent Graves' disease patients in the clinical cohort had taken antithyroid drugs for approximately 9.5 years on average. A total of 33 samples underwent TCR sequencing, from roughly 13 patients with persistent Graves' disease and roughly 20 patients with newly diagnosed Graves' disease. The study was conducted in China and was registered as a clinical trial. Persistent Graves' disease patients were compared with newly diagnosed Graves' disease patients by peripheral blood TCR sequencing and RNA sequencing. Here is what the overall study found, with its caveats: Lower TCR Shannon entropy and fewer highly expanded clones were observed in persistent Graves' disease patients than in newly diagnosed patients, which suggested clonal expansion. Persistent patients shared more public clonotypes among themselves (under 3,000) than newly diagnosed patients did (nearly 1,000). Sequencing and analysis were limited to the TCR beta chain. The study examined only peripheral blood because the primary lesion, thyroid tissue, could not be accessed. TRBV28, TRBJ1-2 and TRBJ2-5 were preferentially used in persistent disease, while TRBV20-1 and TRBJ2-1 were favored in newly diagnosed disease. The authors noted that the small sample size was a limitation that may lower accuracy.

The library relied on multiplex PCR. Sequencing was carried out with an Illumina HiSeq 4000. TCR beta libraries were built with iRepertoire HTBI primers and Arm-PCR amplification of CDR3 regions. Before sequencing, the PCR products went through gel purification. The study's own analysis went as follows. Gene usage analysis of CDR3 amino acid clonotypes used the 55 to 80 TRBV and more than 13 TRBJ segments found across samples. Filtered high-quality paired reads were merged into contigs using COPE and FqMerger. BLAST was used to align contigs to IMGT TRBV, TRBD and TRBJ reference genes, and CDR3 was defined according to IMGT. Highly expanded clones were defined as clonotypes with a frequency above 0.1%. Shannon entropy was used to measure repertoire diversity, and the Gini coefficient was used to measure V-J evenness. A clonotype was considered public if more than one individual shared it. TCRdb took the public reads, trimmed them with fastp at Q25, ran MiXCR for clone calling and kept in-frame beta chains. All rows with the same CDR3 protein become a single entry with the most common DNA and genes. TCRdb, not the authors, supplied the V and J calls. This sample has about 470,000 distinct CDR3 sequences in its table, and 20% to 25% of those were observed once. The ten largest clones capture roughly 6.9% of the sample.

Measured from the cysteine to the phenylalanine, the CDR3 is 16 residues long. The entry retains the CDR3 DNA only, 48 bases that are in frame from base 1. CDR1 and CDR2, looked up from the germline V gene, are LGHNA and YSLEER. Ends trimmed: V by 6 bases, J by 2 bases; bases unmatched to a gene: 7. Sample: peripheral blood mononuclear cells (PBMCs), taken when the disease was refractory, from a patient treated with antithyroid drugs. The chain couples TRBV4-3 to TRBJ2-2; TRBD2 agrees with 9 junctional bases. The origin of this receptor is a female donor with Graves disease. The DNA sequence follows: TGCGCCAGCAGGCTGACTAGCGGACTAAACACCGGGGAGCTGTTTTTT. The encoded protein is CASRLTSGLNTGELFF.